A selection of T cell receptor beta chains follows, all from one sample in a study of cytomegalovirus exposure and HLA in healthy donors. Data came from immunoSEQ multiplex PCR; TCRdb stores just in-frame clones and leaves some out. The sample includes fewer than 250,000 clones, over 60% of them seen just once. Sequenced material: PBMCs. Receptors were obtained from a woman in her thirties in good health and CMV-seropositive. CDR3s include the opening cysteine and the closing phenylalanine or tryptophan. D genes are given only for firm matches. Expanded clones get a size class; other rows say once, few or many, or leave the size out.

CDR3	DNA	size	D	length	V	J
CASSPGQGAGTKNIQYF	TGCGCCAGCAGCCCGGGACAGGGGGCTGGAACCAAAAACATTCAGTACTTC	NA	TRBD1	17	TRBV4-1	TRBJ2-4
CASREGGNTEAFF	TGTGCCAGCAGAGAAGGGGGGAACACTGAAGCTTTCTTT	few	NA	13	TRBV7-2	TRBJ1-1
CASRTFPAAPNGYTF	TGCGCCAGCAGAACCTTTCCGGCGGCACCAAATGGCTACACCTTC	NA	NA	15	TRBV5-1	TRBJ1-2
CASSSRERPYEQYF	TGTGCCAGCAGCTCGCGGGAACGCCCTTACGAGCAGTACTTC	once	NA	14	TRBV5-4	TRBJ2-7
CASSEYRGQETQYF	TGTGCCAGCAGTGAATATAGAGGGCAAGAGACCCAGTACTTC	NA	NA	14	TRBV25-1	TRBJ2-5
CASSSQGTNEKLFF	TGTGCCAGCAGCTCACAGGGGACTAATGAAAAACTGTTTTTT	NA	TRBD1	14	TRBV5-4	TRBJ1-4
CASSFVGAETQYF	TGTGCCAGCAGCTTTGTAGGGGCCGAGACCCAGTACTTC	once	NA	13	TRBV7-9	TRBJ2-5
CASRGQLYNEQFF	TGTGCCAGCAGAGGACAGCTCTACAATGAGCAGTTCTTC	NA	NA	13	TRBV7-2	TRBJ2-1
CAGDGRDSGNTIYF	TGTGCCGGGGACGGGCGGGACTCTGGAAACACCATATATTTT	NA	NA	14	TRBV7-9	TRBJ1-3
CASSGDLNTEAFF	TGCGCCAGCTCGGGAGACCTGAACACTGAAGCTTTCTTT	NA	NA	13	TRBV5-1	TRBJ1-1
CASNSPGGDNEQFF	TGTGCCAGCAACTCACCCGGCGGGGACAATGAGCAGTTCTTC	NA	NA	14	TRBV4-2	TRBJ2-1
CASSPRLNQPYEQYF	TGCGCCAGCAGCCCGCGACTAAACCAACCCTACGAGCAGTACTTC	NA	NA	15	TRBV4-3	TRBJ2-7
CASSSREGPTGELFF	TGTGCCAGCAGTTCCCGTGAGGGCCCCACCGGGGAGCTGTTTTTT	NA	NA	15	TRBV28	TRBJ2-2
CASSARQAPNEKLFF	TGTGCCAGTAGTGCCCGACAGGCGCCTAATGAAAAACTGTTTTTT	NA	NA	15	TRBV19	TRBJ1-4
CASSLGPNYGYTF	TGTGCCAGCAGTTTAGGGCCTAACTATGGCTACACCTTC	NA	NA	13	TRBV28	TRBJ1-2
CASSQRRPGLAGGLQSGEQFF	TGCGCCAGCAGCCAAAGAAGGCCGGGACTAGCGGGAGGGCTTCAATCGGGGGAGCAGTTCTTC	NA	TRBD2	21	TRBV4-1	TRBJ2-1
CASRRTQGTIEQYF	TGTGCCAGCAGACGCACACAGGGTACTATCGAGCAGTACTTC	few	NA	14	TRBV2	TRBJ2-7
CASSRTGGGYGYTF	TGTGCCAGCTCCCGCACAGGGGGAGGCTATGGCTACACCTTC	NA	TRBD1	14	TRBV18	TRBJ1-2
CASSLLAGGPKQYF	TGTGCCAGCAGCTTATTAGCGGGAGGGCCCAAGCAGTACTTC	NA	TRBD2	14	TRBV7-9	TRBJ2-7
CASSLEVAGGGYTF	TGTGCCAGCAGCTTAGAAGTGGCAGGGGGTGGCTACACCTTC	NA	TRBD1	14	TRBV7-2	TRBJ1-2
CASSYSRRAVGYTF	TGTGCCAGCAGTTACTCGAGGCGGGCGGTAGGCTACACCTTC	NA	NA	14	TRBV6-5	TRBJ1-2
CASLQGTPYEQYF	TGTGCCAGCTTACAGGGAACCCCCTACGAGCAGTACTTC	NA	NA	13	TRBV28	TRBJ2-7
CATGTILNEQFF	TGTGCCACCGGGACTATCCTCAATGAGCAGTTCTTC	NA	TRBD2	12	TRBV15	TRBJ2-1
CASSPRGQGAGSPLHF	TGTGCCAGCAGCCCCCGGGGACAGGGGGCGGGTTCACCCCTCCACTTT	NA	TRBD1	16	TRBV7-2	TRBJ1-6
CASSSGTAHTEAFF	TGTGCCAGCAGCTCCGGGACAGCCCACACTGAAGCTTTCTTT	NA	TRBD1	14	TRBV5-6	TRBJ1-1
CASSSRQDNSGANVLTF	TGTGCCAGCAGCTCCCGACAGGATAACTCTGGGGCCAACGTCCTGACTTTC	NA	NA	17	TRBV7-3	TRBJ2-6
CASSGGQGAVQTQYF	TGCGCCAGCAGTGGGGGACAGGGGGCGGTGCAGACCCAGTACTTC	NA	TRBD1	15	TRBV10-2	TRBJ2-5
CASSFQWPYNSPLHF	TGTGCCAGCAGTTTCCAATGGCCCTATAATTCACCCCTCCACTTT	NA	NA	15	TRBV28	TRBJ1-6
CASSSGHGNEKLFF	TGTGCCAGCAGTTCAGGGCACGGTAATGAAAAACTGTTTTTT	NA	NA	14	TRBV6-5	TRBJ1-4
CASSITGRYGYTF	TGTGCCAGCAGTATCACAGGGCGCTATGGCTACACCTTC	few	NA	13	TRBV28	TRBJ1-2
CASSIGALVGLRNEQFF	TGTGCCAGTAGTATAGGTGCCCTAGTAGGCTTGCGGAATGAGCAGTTCTTC	NA	NA	17	TRBV19	TRBJ2-1
CASSPTPNYGYTF	TGTGCCAGCAGTCCGACTCCTAACTATGGCTACACCTTC	NA	NA	13	TRBV28	TRBJ1-2
CASRTGTELYEQYF	TGTGCCAGCAGGACCGGGACAGAACTCTACGAGCAGTACTTC	NA	TRBD1	14	TRBV28	TRBJ2-7
CASLGSGMNTGELFF	TGTGCCAGCCTGGGGAGCGGGATGAACACCGGGGAGCTGTTTTTT	NA	TRBD2	15	TRBV2	TRBJ2-2